This T cell receptor beta chain appears in the sequencing data of a study of monozygotic twins with inflammatory bowel disease. Regarding the study as a whole: There was no support for any single strong signal or clonotype associated with IBD. Whereas healthy co-twins had higher TCRbeta diversity (inverse Simpson), IBD patients had lower diversity.

To note about this clonotype: Its antigen is still unknown.

Using the 5' RACE reads, TCRdb records one entry per CDR3 protein without DNA. The table counts about 450,000 distinct CDR3 sequences; approximately 2.4% lies in the top ten. Sequencing input: blood. The TCR sequence derives from a human donor with ulcerative colitis or Crohn's disease, or a healthy co-twin of an affected twin (not recorded which).

CDR3 loop: CSARSRQSGGTDTQYF. The rearrangement joins TRBV20-1 to TRBJ2-3; TCRdb's D call, TRBD2, is unchecked because there is no DNA. The CDR3 runs 16 residues. Germline V lookup: CDR1 DFQATT, CDR2 SNEGSKA (reference sequence).